Reported below is one TCR beta chain. What it recognizes is unknown. The data were taken from a study of cytomegalovirus exposure and HLA in healthy donors. Study-level points and caveats: For most TCR beta V segments, an earlier analysis put the productive rate at about 90% or about 30% of the time.

This PCR relied on a set of 60 Vbeta primers and 13 Jbeta primers. Profiled with immunoSEQ multiplex PCR; TCRdb holds only in-frame clones, not every one. The specimen's table records about 160,000 clones. The trim removed 6 bases at V and 5 bases at J, leaving 3 bases unmatched. The CDR3 extends over 12 amino acids. The germline gives CDR1 MDHEN, CDR2 SYDVKM. What was sequenced was PBMCs. The chain carries TRBV28 and TRBJ2-7; 8 bases map to TRBD1. This TCR was recovered from a man in his thirties or forties in good health and CMV-seronegative. Written as DNA, the CDR3 is TGTGCCAGCAGGGACAGGGTCGACGAGCAGTACTTC. Translated, it gives CASRDRVDEQYF.